Listed here are 30 T cell receptor beta chains from one sample, sequenced in a study of cytomegalovirus exposure and HLA in healthy donors. Primers included in the PCR were 60 Vbeta and 13 Jbeta primers. Generated by immunoSEQ multiplex PCR, the TCRdb table keeps only in-frame clones and is missing some. The table includes some 150,000 clones, about 9.2% detected once. Sequenced sample: PBMCs. Receptors were obtained from a woman aged 40 to 50 in good health and CMV-seropositive.

This clone was counted only a few times. The rearrangement uses TRBV7-3 and TRBJ2-1; 9 positions match TRBD1. V trimming: 5 bases; J trimming: 13 bases; junction bases outside the gene matches: 3. The V gene's germline CDR1 is SGHTA and CDR2 FQGTGA. This CDR3 comprises 11 residues. CDR3: CASSQGQGQFF. CDR3 DNA sequence: TGTGCCAGCAGCCAGGGACAGGGACAGTTCTTC.

This clone showed up just a few times. The V and J genes are TRBV7-2 and TRBJ2-2; D is unclear. Trimming stripped 2 bases from V and 5 bases from J, with 15 bases between. The CDR3 is made up of 16 amino acids. Germline V gene sequence: CDR1 SGHTA, CDR2 FQGNSA. The CDR3 coding sequence is TGTGCCAGCAGCTTAATTTCCAGGCCCACGACCGGGGAGCTGTTTTTT. This encodes CASSLISRPTTGELFF.

This clone was seen more than once but under ten times. This chain connects TRBV5-1 to TRBJ2-2; a possible D gene is TRBD1 (6 bases). CDR3 length: 13 residues. V lost 7 bases, J lost 3 bases, and 10 bases lay in between. Germline CDR1 and CDR2: SGHRS and YFSETQ. For the CDR3, the DNA is TGCGCCAGCCGAACAGGGTACACCGGGGAGCTGTTTTTT. Translation: CASRTGYTGELFF.

This rearrangement joins TRBV2 to TRBJ2-7; D uncertain. CDR1 and CDR2 (germline): SNHLY, FYNNEI. The length of the CDR3 is 12 residues. With 3 bases removed from V and 5 bases from J, the gap between germline ends came to 8 bases. The CDR3 here is CASSDIIHEQYF. CDR3 nucleotide sequence: TGTGCCAGCAGTGACATCATCCACGAGCAGTACTTC.

The chain carries TRBV6-1 and TRBJ2-3; D perhaps matches TRBD1 (6 bases). This CDR3 is 19 amino acids long. V was cut by 3 bases and J by 3 bases, with 25 bases left in between. Per the germline V gene, CDR1 is MNHNS and CDR2 is SASEGT. This CDR3 reads CASSDPGPNSGVRTDTQYF. As DNA, the CDR3 is TGTGCCAGCAGTGATCCGGGTCCAAATTCAGGGGTGAGAACAGATACGCAGTATTTT.

V gene TRBV27 combines with J gene TRBJ2-7, with 8 bases that match TRBD1. CDR3 length: 15 amino acids. J gave up 3 bases and V 5 bases, and 9 bases lay outside the gene matches. Germline V lookup: CDR1 MNHEY, CDR2 SMNVEV (reference sequence). The CDR3 DNA follows: TGTGCCAGCAGTCCGTACAGGGGGGACGGCTACGAGCAGTACTTC. Translation: CASSPYRGDGYEQYF.

This chain connects TRBV9 to TRBJ2-1, with 7 bases that match TRBD1. Germline V gene data show CDR1 as SGDLS and CDR2 as YYNGEE. The CDR3 runs 12 residues. V dropped 5 bases and J dropped 8; count of bases not matched to a gene: 4. The DNA of the CDR3 is TGTGCCAGCAGTTACAGGGGTGATGAGCAGTTCTTC. As protein: CASSYRGDEQFF.

The V call is TRBV5-6, the J call TRBJ1-1; 9 bases are a match to TRBD1. The germline CDR1 and CDR2 sequences are SGHDT and YYEEEE. The V segment lost 6 bases and the J segment 0 bases; nucleotides outside the gene matches: 6. The CDR3 has 15 amino acids. DNA of the CDR3: TGTGCCAGCACCCCCGGACAGGGGATGAACACTGAAGCTTTCTTT. Protein product: CASTPGQGMNTEAFF.

V gene TRBV7-9 combines with J gene TRBJ2-3; possibly TRBD2 for D (5 bases). CDR3 length: 18 amino acids. The germline V and J ends were trimmed by 1 base and 6 bases, with 23 bases remaining between them. The germline gives CDR1 SEHNR, CDR2 FQNEAQ (reference sequence). This CDR3 reads CASSLEDVRVYWADTQYF. As DNA, the CDR3 is TGTGCCAGCAGCTTAGAGGACGTGAGGGTATATTGGGCGGATACGCAGTATTTT.

This clone has only a few counts. The chain employs TRBV5-4 and TRBJ1-6; TRBD1 might be the D (6 bases). Germline CDR1 is SGHNT and CDR2 is YYREEE (reference sequence). The CDR3 spans 17 residues. Trimming shortened V by 2 bases and J by 6 bases, and 18 bases separated the two germline ends. The CDR3 bases are TGTGCCAGCAGCTTCATCGTGGACAGAACAATTAATTCACCCCTCCACTTT. Protein sequence: CASSFIVDRTINSPLHF. The whole variable domain, remainder taken from reference TRBV5-4 and TRBJ1-6, is ETGVTQSPTHLIKTRGQQVTLRCSSQSGHNTVSWYQQALGQGPQFIFQYYREEENGRGNFPPRFSGLQFPNYSSELNVNALELDDSALYLCASSFIVDRTINSPLHFGNGTRLTVT.

The chain employs TRBV2 and TRBJ1-2, with D possibly TRBD1 on 5 matching bases. Germline lookup yields CDR1 SNHLY and CDR2 FYNNEI. The CDR3 is 12 residues long. The ends were cut back, 6 bases at V and 4 bases at J, with 9 bases in the middle. The chain's CDR3 is CASRTEGYGYTF. In DNA, the CDR3 is TGTGCCAGCAGGACAGAAGGCTATGGCTACACCTTC.

CDR3 bases: TGTGCCAGCAGCTTGCCCACAGGGGTGGGCACTGAAGCTTTCTTT. Its protein product is CASSLPTGVGTEAFF. The genes are TRBV5-4 and TRBJ1-1, with 7 bases fitting TRBD1. CDR1 is SGHNT and CDR2 is YYREEE in the germline V gene (reference sequence). This CDR3 has 15 amino acids. The J segment lost 4 bases and the V segment lost 1 base, leaving 7 bases of the junction unmatched.

This clone was seen a handful of times. The chain links TRBV5-6 to TRBJ2-1; D is perhaps TRBD2 (6 bases). From germline, CDR1 is SGHDT and CDR2 YYEEEE. V lost 6 bases to trimming and J lost 3 bases, with 10 bases between them. The CDR3 consists of 13 residues. Here the CDR3 DNA reads TGTGCCAGCAAGGGGCGGGGCTACAATGAGCAGTTCTTC. This sequence encodes CASKGRGYNEQFF. The full variable domain, completed using reference TRBV5-6 and TRBJ2-1, is DAGVTQSPTHLIKTRGQQVTLRCSPKSGHDTVSWYQQALGQGPQFIFQYYEEEERQRGNFPDRFSGHQFPNYSSELNVNALLLGDSALYLCASKGRGYNEQFFGPGTRLTVL.

This clone turned up a few times. This chain joins TRBV2 and TRBJ1-2; D not certain. V was trimmed by 6 bases and J by 4 bases, leaving 12 bases between them. The CDR3 loop spans 13 amino acids. Per germline, CDR1 SNHLY and CDR2 FYNNEI. CDR3 in amino acids: CASSTQEIYGYTF. The CDR3, as DNA: TGTGCCAGCAGCACTCAGGAAATCTATGGCTACACCTTC.

This rearrangement joins TRBV5-1 to TRBJ2-7, with 9 bases fitting TRBD1. This CDR3 region has 14 residues. Germline V gene data show CDR1 as SGHRS and CDR2 as YFSETQ. V was clipped by 2 bases and J by 5 bases; unmatched bases: 5. In DNA form, the CDR3 reads TGCGCCAGCAGCTTAGGGGACAGGGCGAACGAGCAGTACTTC. It encodes CASSLGDRANEQYF.

The rearrangement uses TRBV6-5 and TRBJ1-2, with 11 bases aligning to TRBD1. The length of the CDR3 is 16 residues. CDR1 MNHEY and CDR2 SVGAGI come from the germline V gene. V was clipped by 0 bases and J by 6 bases; unmatched bases: 6. CDR3 DNA: TGTGCCAGCAGTTACTCGGGACAGGGGGAGTTGGATGGCTACACCTTC. It translates to CASSYSGQGELDGYTF.

This clone was counted between two and nine times. The gene calls are TRBV5-4 and TRBJ2-2, with TRBD2 identical over 8 bases. Germline trimming cut 0 bases from V and 5 bases from J; bases unmatched to any gene: 6. CDR1 is SGHNT, CDR2 YYREEE, per germline (reference sequence). The CDR3 is made up of 16 amino acids. CDR3 nucleotide sequence: TGTGCCAGCAGCTTGGAAGCGGGGGTTATAACCGGGGAGCTGTTTTTT. Translation: CASSLEAGVITGELFF.

This clone occurred a few times. The chain uses TRBV5-4 and TRBJ1-5; TRBD1 matches 7 bases. This CDR3 is 14 amino acids long. Germline CDR1 is SGHNT and CDR2 is YYREEE (reference sequence). Trimming at V came to 5 bases and at J to 3 bases, leaving 5 bases not matched to a gene. The CDR3: CASSRTGSNQPQHF. The CDR3 coding sequence is TGTGCCAGCAGTCGGACAGGTTCCAATCAGCCCCAGCATTTT.

The chain uses TRBV28 and TRBJ2-7; D ambiguous. CDR3 length: 12 amino acids. Trimming shortened V by 3 bases and J by 1 base, and 4 bases separated the two germline ends. Germline lookup yields CDR1 MDHEN and CDR2 SYDVKM. DNA of the CDR3: TGTGCCAGCAGTTTCCTATCCTACGAGCAGTACTTC. Its translation is CASSFLSYEQYF.

This clone was seen ten or more times. The chain couples TRBV2 to TRBJ1-2; D is perhaps TRBD1 (5 bases). Between the trimmed V and J ends, which lost 2 bases and 4 bases, there was a span of 11 bases. The CDR3 runs to 14 residues. Germline loops: CDR1 SNHLY, CDR2 FYNNEI. CDR3 region: CASSEQGNSYGYTF. Written as DNA, the CDR3 is TGTGCCAGCAGTGAACAGGGAAACAGCTATGGCTACACCTTC.

The chain joins TRBV10-3 to TRBJ2-5, with D hard to call. The CDR3 has 11 residues. Trimming stripped 3 bases from V and 8 bases from J, with 7 bases between. CDR1 is ENHRY, CDR2 SYGVKD, per germline. The CDR3 bases are TGTGCCATCAGTGAACAGTACACCCAGTACTTC. This sequence encodes CAISEQYTQYF.

The chain carries TRBV7-6 and TRBJ2-5, with 7 bases fitting TRBD1. The V and J ends lost 1 base and 2 bases, in that order; junction bases with no gene match: 7. The CDR3 covers 16 residues. CDR1 and CDR2 (germline): SGHVS, FNYEAQ. CDR3 region: CASSLVPRQGQETQYF. CDR3 in DNA: TGTGCCAGCAGCTTAGTCCCCCGACAGGGACAAGAGACCCAGTACTTC.

The genes are TRBV2 and TRBJ2-5, with TRBD2 identical over 7 bases. This CDR3 is built from 16 residues. V trimming: 0 bases; J trimming: 2 bases; junction bases outside the gene matches: 6. CDR1 and CDR2 (germline): SNHLY, FYNNEI. The CDR3: CASSEARLADQETQYF. CDR3 sequence (DNA): TGTGCCAGCAGTGAAGCGAGGCTAGCGGATCAAGAGACCCAGTACTTC. Complete variable domain (other parts from reference TRBV2 and TRBJ2-5): EPEVTQTPSHQVTQMGQEVILRCVPISNHLYFYWYRQILGQKVEFLVSFYNNEISEKSEIFDDQFSVERPDGSNFTLKIRSTKLEDSAMYFCASSEARLADQETQYFGPGTRLLVL.

This sequence joins TRBV10-3 and TRBJ2-1, with 14 bases matching TRBD2. In germline, CDR1 is ENHRY, CDR2 SYGVKD. The CDR3 is made up of 15 amino acids. Trimming cost V 0 bases and J 12 bases; bases outside gene matches: 4. CDR3 sequence (DNA): TGTGCCATCAGTGAGTCGGGGACTAGCGGGGGCATGCAGTTCTTC. This encodes CAISESGTSGGMQFF.

In this sample, this clone turned up a few times. V and J are TRBV11-3 and TRBJ2-1; 9 bases are shared with TRBD1. V trimming: 5 bases; J trimming: 12 bases; junction bases outside the gene matches: 14. From germline, CDR1 is SGHNT and CDR2 YENEEA. The CDR3 length is 15 residues. Here the CDR3 DNA reads TGTGCCAGCAGCCTAGCGGACAGGGGCCCCTCGGGGCAGTTCTTC. The encoded protein is CASSLADRGPSGQFF.

This clone has just a few counts. CDR3 DNA: TGTGCCACCAGCAGAGTGAAGGCGGGTAGTAACTATGGCTACACCTTC. Its protein is CATSRVKAGSNYGYTF. The chain is built from TRBV15 and TRBJ1-2; D is unclear. Germline-derived CDR1 and CDR2 are LNHNV and YYDKDF (reference sequence). This CDR3 is 16 amino acids long. V lost 1 base, J lost 1 base, and 13 bases lay in between.

The J gene is TRBJ1-6, the V gene TRBV27; no firm D call. Per germline, CDR1 MNHEY and CDR2 SMNVEV (reference sequence). This CDR3 is 13 amino acids long. Trimming removed 3 bases at V and 8 bases at J, with 8 bases between. CDR3: CASSFGEDSPLHF. CDR3 coding DNA: TGTGCCAGCAGTTTTGGAGAGGATTCACCCCTCCACTTT.

The J gene is TRBJ1-1, the V gene TRBV10-3; 8 nucleotides align to TRBD1. This CDR3 spans 15 amino acids. J lost 1 base, V lost 4 bases, and 5 bases had no gene match. Looked up from germline, CDR1 is ENHRY and CDR2 is SYGVKD. CDR3 in DNA: TGTGCCATCAGTGCCCGGCAGGGGGCGAACACTGAAGCTTTCTTT. Translated, it gives CAISARQGANTEAFF.

The CDR3 reads CASSSEMNTEAFF. CDR3 in DNA: TGTGCCAGCAGCTCGGAGATGAACACTGAAGCTTTCTTT. The chain uses TRBV5-6 and TRBJ1-1; unclear D gene. The CDR3 is 13 residues long. Trimming cost V 3 bases and J 0 bases, with 6 bases left between them. Germline CDR1 SGHDT, CDR2 YYEEEE. Drawing the rest from reference TRBV5-6 and TRBJ1-1, the complete variable domain is DAGVTQSPTHLIKTRGQQVTLRCSPKSGHDTVSWYQQALGQGPQFIFQYYEEEERQRGNFPDRFSGHQFPNYSSELNVNALLLGDSALYLCASSSEMNTEAFFGQGTRLTVV.

This rearrangement joins TRBV10-3 to TRBJ1-1; perhaps TRBD1 as D (6 bases). CDR3 size: 15 residues. V was clipped by 10 bases and J by 0 bases, with 18 bases between them. CDR1 ENHRY and CDR2 SYGVKD come from the germline V gene. This CDR3 reads CASYRTVGLNTEAFF. CDR3 nucleotides: TGTGCCAGTTATAGGACAGTAGGTTTGAACACTGAAGCTTTCTTT.